This TCR beta chain was obtained from a study of blood T cell repertoires in COVID-19. Trimming took off 3 bases at V and 2 bases at J, with 4 bases between the two ends. Germline V gene sequence: CDR1 GTSNPN, CDR2 SVGIG (reference sequence). The CDR3 spans 11 residues. Profiling relied on immunoSEQ multiplex PCR, and the TCRdb table lists in-frame clones only, not all of them. The data contain 350,000 or so clones, 88% of them seen just once; the ten biggest clones take up 1%. Residents of 20 to 25 US areas, aged roughly 18 to 89 years, made up the participants. Sequenced sample: PBMCs or T cells enriched from blood (not recorded which). The clonotype originates from a woman in her twenties or thirties who had been exposed to COVID-19. The chain recombines TRBV30 with TRBJ1-2; no reliable D call. CDR3 DNA sequence: TGTGCCTGGAGGGCAAACTATGGCTACACCTTC. Protein sequence: CAWRANYGYTF.